Listed below are T cell receptor beta chains from one sample, sequenced in a study of blood T cell repertoires in COVID-19. TCRdb's copy holds only in-frame clones and misses some; the assay was immunoSEQ multiplex PCR. The table lists some 71,000 clones, approximately 90% of them singletons. The sequenced sample consisted of peripheral blood. Every receptor here comes from a woman between 18 and 30 years old with acute or convalescent COVID-19. CDR3s include the opening cysteine and the closing phenylalanine or tryptophan. A D gene is named only where the DNA matches it firmly. Size tells how often a clone was seen (once, few, many) or the class of an expanded clone, and some rows leave it out.

clone size,D gene,J gene,V gene,CDR3 DNA,CDR3 protein
.,TRBD2,TRBJ2-7,TRBV20-1,TGCAGTGCTAGTTCTGGACTAGCGGGGGGGTTCCGCTACGAGCAGTACTTC,CSASSGLAGGFRYEQYF
.,TRBD2,TRBJ2-7,TRBV7-9,TGTGCCAGCAGCGACCTGGGACTAGCGGACTACGAGCAGTACTTC,CASSDLGLADYEQYF
.,.,TRBJ1-2,TRBV9,TGTGCCAGCGGCGGGGCAGCCTTCTATGGCTACACCTTC,CASGGAAFYGYTF
.,TRBD1,TRBJ1-1,TRBV30,TGTGCCTGGAGTGCCGGGACAGGGGACACTGAAGCTTTCTTT,CAWSAGTGDTEAFF
.,TRBD1,TRBJ2-1,TRBV5-1,TGCGCCAGCAGCTTGGCGGGACAGGGGGCGGGTGAGCAGTTCTTC,CASSLAGQGAGEQFF
.,TRBD2,TRBJ2-5,TRBV9,TGTGCCAGCAGCGCCTCACTAGCGGGGGCAGAGACCCAGTACTTC,CASSASLAGAETQYF
.,TRBD1,TRBJ1-1,TRBV27,TGTGCCAGCAGTTTGACAGGGGGCTGGACTGAAGCTTTCTTT,CASSLTGGWTEAFF
.,.,TRBJ2-1,TRBV21-1,TGTGCCAGCAGCAAAGGAGGCATGAGCTCCTACAATGAGCAGTTCTTC,CASSKGGMSSYNEQFF
.,TRBD1,TRBJ1-5,TRBV28,TGTGCCAGCAGCCGGACAGGGAGCAATCAGCCCCAGCATTTT,CASSRTGSNQPQHF
.,TRBD2,TRBJ2-3,TRBV5-1,TGCGCCAGCAGCTCCGGGACTAGCGGATTCACAGATACGCAGTATTTT,CASSSGTSGFTDTQYF
.,TRBD1,TRBJ2-7,TRBV6-1,TGTGCCAGCAGTGAAGGGCAGGGGGCAGCCTACGAGCAGTACTTC,CASSEGQGAAYEQYF
.,TRBD1,TRBJ1-6,TRBV27,TGTGCCACGGGCTGGGACAGCCGAAATTCACCCCTCCACTTT,CATGWDSRNSPLHF
.,.,TRBJ2-1,TRBV5-5,TGTGCCAGCAGCCTCCGCGGGGATGTCTCCTACAATGAGCAGTTCTTC,CASSLRGDVSYNEQFF
.,.,TRBJ1-5,TRBV12-3/TRBV12-4,TGTGCCAGCAGTTTGGGAGGCCAGCCCCAGCATTTT,CASSLGGQPQHF
.,.,TRBJ1-4,TRBV15,TGTGCCACCCGGGAGGGGGGTAATGAAAAACTGTTTTTT,CATREGGNEKLFF
.,.,TRBJ1-5,TRBV27,TGTGCCAGCAGCCCCCAGGGGATTAGCAATCAGCCCCAGCATTTT,CASSPQGISNQPQHF
.,.,TRBJ1-5,TRBV6-1,TGTGCCAGCAGTGAAGTAGTTCGCCGGAGACCCTCCAATCAGCCCCAGCATTTT,CASSEVVRRRPSNQPQHF
.,.,TRBJ1-1,TRBV20-1,TGCAGTGCTAGTGTAGCGTCTGAAGCTTTCTTT,CSASVASEAFF
few,.,TRBJ2-1,TRBV9,TGTGCCAGCAGCGTTAGCGAACCTTCCTACAATGAGCAGTTCTTC,CASSVSEPSYNEQFF
.,.,TRBJ1-1,TRBV6-2/TRBV6-3,TGTGCCAGCAGTTACGATCCGTTCTCCCCCGACAGGCCGCAGATGGGCACTGAAGCTTTCTTT,CASSYDPFSPDRPQMGTEAFF
.,.,TRBJ1-4,TRBV6-6,TGTGCCAGCAGTTCAGGACATAATGAAAAACTGTTTTTT,CASSSGHNEKLFF
.,TRBD1,TRBJ2-5,TRBV11-2,TGTGCCAGCAGCTTGGGGACAGGGCATCCTGAAGAGACCCAGTACTTC,CASSLGTGHPEETQYF
.,.,TRBJ1-2,TRBV23-1,TGCGCCAGCAGTCACGATCACAGGTTTCAGCCCGGCTACACCTTC,CASSHDHRFQPGYTF
.,TRBD2,TRBJ2-7,TRBV10-2,TGCGCCAGCAGAGCGACTAGCGAATACTACGAGCAGTACTTC,CASRATSEYYEQYF
.,.,TRBJ2-7,TRBV4-3,TGCGCCAGCAGCCAAGGAACAGGTACCGGTCTCGGGGGCGAGCAGTACTTC,CASSQGTGTGLGGEQYF
.,TRBD2,TRBJ2-7,TRBV5-1,TGCGCCAGCAGCTTGGGGGGGGGTCCCTCCTACGAGCAGTACTTC,CASSLGGGPSYEQYF
.,.,TRBJ1-2,TRBV2,TGTGCCAGCAGGGGGCAGGTCTCCCTCTTC,CASRGQVSLF
.,.,TRBJ1-1,TRBV4-2,TGTGCCAGCAGCGGAAAACAGGGGAACACTGAAGCTTTCTTT,CASSGKQGNTEAFF
.,.,TRBJ1-2,TRBV6-6,TGTGCCAGCAGTTTGATAGGGGTCGGCTACACCTTC,CASSLIGVGYTF
.,.,TRBJ2-7,TRBV11-2,TGTGCCAGCAGCTTGAACGAACGGCCGGAGATACCCTACGAGCAGTACTTC,CASSLNERPEIPYEQYF
few,TRBD1,TRBJ1-6,TRBV5-6,TGTGCCAGCAGCTTGGTTAAGGCGTCGGGACAGGGTAAAGGATCACCCCTCCACTTT,CASSLVKASGQGKGSPLHF
.,TRBD1,TRBJ2-5,TRBV25-1,TGTGCCAGCGCGACAGGGGGTGGAGAGACCCAGTACTTC,CASATGGGETQYF
.,TRBD2,TRBJ2-2,TRBV6-2/TRBV6-3,TGTGCCAGCAGTTACCGCCGACTAGCGGCGAACACCGGGGAGCTGTTTTTT,CASSYRRLAANTGELFF
.,TRBD2,TRBJ2-1,TRBV7-2,TGTGCCAGCAGCTTCCTAGCGGGGAACTACAATGAGCAGTTCTTC,CASSFLAGNYNEQFF
.,.,TRBJ2-3,TRBV5-1,TGCGCCAGCAGCTTGGGTTCTAGCGTGGGCACAGATACGCAGTATTTT,CASSLGSSVGTDTQYF
.,.,TRBJ1-2,TRBV29-1,TGCAGCGTGGGAGAAAACTATGGCTACACCTTC,CSVGENYGYTF
.,TRBD1,TRBJ1-2,TRBV18,TGTGCCAGCTCACCAGAGGGGGCGATTGGCTACACCTTC,CASSPEGAIGYTF
.,.,TRBJ1-2,TRBV10-3,TGTGCCATCAATCCGATTGGGGGCATCGACTATGGCTACACCTTC,CAINPIGGIDYGYTF
.,TRBD1,TRBJ1-1,TRBV10-3,TGTGCCATCAGCTTGGGACAGGGTAACACTGAAGCTTTCTTT,CAISLGQGNTEAFF
.,TRBD1,TRBJ1-5,TRBV19,TGTGCCAGTAGTATAGATTGGACCGGACAGGGTAGTTGGCCCCAGCATTTT,CASSIDWTGQGSWPQHF
.,.,TRBJ1-2,TRBV27,TGTGCCAGCAGTCTCACCCGAGGCGCGGACTATGGCTACACCTTC,CASSLTRGADYGYTF
.,.,TRBJ2-3,TRBV5-1,TGCGCCAGCAGCACCGACAGATCTAGCACAGATACGCAGTATTTT,CASSTDRSSTDTQYF